This paragraph reports one T cell receptor (beta chain). This clonotype has at least ten counts. Its binding antigen is unknown. Base qualities are not provided; no much larger clone lies one nucleotide away. These data originate in a study of T cell repertoires in cytomegalovirus infection (dated by TCRdb to between 2018 and 2021). For context, the study as a whole: Donor HLA type was relevant to the analysis, as public TCR beta signatures indicated carriage of CMV infection together with the matching HLA type.

The full study reports these points: In both this cohort and an independent roughly 330-donor cohort, the cumulative frequency of public TCR beta family members distinguished carriers of CMV infection plus the relevant HLA type. The ex vivo response was dominated by HLA-C-restricted CMV-specific TCR beta clonotypes, and the single most frequent clonotype in two of eight donors was supplied by these HLA-C-restricted clonotypes.

V is shortened by 3 bases, J by 0 bases, and the region joining them spans 8 bases. As encoded in the germline V gene (reference sequence), CDR1 is SEHNR while CDR2 is FQNEAQ. The CDR3 goes from the cysteine to the phenylalanine over 14 residues. The only DNA kept is the CDR3, 42 bases in frame from the first base. The sequencing machine was an Illumina HiSeq 1500. TCRdb reworked the public reads: Q25 trimming with fastp, MiXCR clone assembly, productive beta chains retained. Each CDR3 protein appears once, grouped with its most common genes and DNA. Across this sample there are tens of thousands of distinct CDR3 sequences, with approximately 3.7% seen only once. The ten largest clones capture under 5.5% of the sample.

Source material: PBMCs. The V and J segments used are TRBV7-9 and TRBJ1-1; there is no confident call for the D gene. This TCR came from a human donor in good health (CMV status not recorded). Some clones in this sample may be carry-over from other donors' samples. The CDR3 sequence is CASSFGNMNTEAFF. The DNA is TGTGCCAGCAGCTTCGGGAACATGAACACTGAAGCTTTCTTT.